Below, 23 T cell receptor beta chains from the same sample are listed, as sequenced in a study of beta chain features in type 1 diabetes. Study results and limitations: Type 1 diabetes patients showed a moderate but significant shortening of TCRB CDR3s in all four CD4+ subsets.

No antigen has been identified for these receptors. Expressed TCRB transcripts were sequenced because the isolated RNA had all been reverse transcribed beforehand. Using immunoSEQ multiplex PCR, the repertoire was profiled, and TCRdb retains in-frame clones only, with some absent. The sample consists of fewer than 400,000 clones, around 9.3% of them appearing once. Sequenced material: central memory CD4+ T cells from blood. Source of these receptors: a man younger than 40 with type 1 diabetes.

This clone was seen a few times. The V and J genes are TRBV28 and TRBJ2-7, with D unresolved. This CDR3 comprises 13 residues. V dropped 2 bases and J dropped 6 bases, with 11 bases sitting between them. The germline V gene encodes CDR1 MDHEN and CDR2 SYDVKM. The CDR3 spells CASSLPGPSEQYF. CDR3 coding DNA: TGTGCCAGCAGTTTACCGGGTCCGTCCGAGCAGTACTTC.

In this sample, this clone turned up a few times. The CDR3, as DNA: TGCGCCAGCAGCTCTAGGGGGGGACAAGAGACCCAGTACTTC. Amino acids: CASSSRGGQETQYF. V usage is TRBV5-1 and J usage is TRBJ2-5; a weak D match, TRBD2 (7 bases). Germline assignment: CDR1 SGHRS and CDR2 YFSETQ. V was clipped by 3 bases and J by 2 bases, with 11 bases between them. This CDR3 contains 14 residues.

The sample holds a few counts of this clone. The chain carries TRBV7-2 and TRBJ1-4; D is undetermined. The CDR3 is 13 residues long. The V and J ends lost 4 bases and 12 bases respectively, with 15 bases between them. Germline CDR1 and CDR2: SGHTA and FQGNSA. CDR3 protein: CASSSLRTGELFF. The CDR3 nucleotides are TGTGCCAGCAGCTCCCTTCGTACCGGCGAACTGTTTTTT.

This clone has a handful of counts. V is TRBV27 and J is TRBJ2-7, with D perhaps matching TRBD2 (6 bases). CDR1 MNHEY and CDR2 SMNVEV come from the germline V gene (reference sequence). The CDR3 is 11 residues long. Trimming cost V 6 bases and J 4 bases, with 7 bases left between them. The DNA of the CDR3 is TGTGCCAGCAGCCGGGAGTACGAGCAGTACTTC. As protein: CASSREYEQYF.

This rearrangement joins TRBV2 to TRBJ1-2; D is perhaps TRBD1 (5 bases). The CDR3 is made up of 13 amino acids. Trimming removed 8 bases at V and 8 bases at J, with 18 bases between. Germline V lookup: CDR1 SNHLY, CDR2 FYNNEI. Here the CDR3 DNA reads TGTGCCAGCCCCGGACGGGGCCCGGGAGGCTACACCTTC. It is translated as CASPGRGPGGYTF.

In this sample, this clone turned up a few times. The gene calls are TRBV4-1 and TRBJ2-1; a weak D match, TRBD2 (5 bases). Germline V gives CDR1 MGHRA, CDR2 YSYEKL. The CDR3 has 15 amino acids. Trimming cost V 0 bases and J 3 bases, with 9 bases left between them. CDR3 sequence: CASSQELVIYNEQFF. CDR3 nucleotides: TGCGCCAGCAGCCAAGAACTAGTCATCTACAATGAGCAGTTCTTC.

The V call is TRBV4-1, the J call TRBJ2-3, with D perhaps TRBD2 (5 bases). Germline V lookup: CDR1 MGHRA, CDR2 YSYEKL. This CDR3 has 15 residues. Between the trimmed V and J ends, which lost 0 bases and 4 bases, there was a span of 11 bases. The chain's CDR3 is CASSQELLASDTQYF. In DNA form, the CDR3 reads TGCGCCAGCAGCCAAGAACTGCTAGCCTCAGATACGCAGTATTTT.

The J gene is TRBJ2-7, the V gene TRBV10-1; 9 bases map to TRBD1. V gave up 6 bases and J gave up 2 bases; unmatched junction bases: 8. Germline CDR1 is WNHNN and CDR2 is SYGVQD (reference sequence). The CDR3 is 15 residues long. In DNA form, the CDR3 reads TGCGCCAGCAGCCCTGGGACAGGGACCCCCTACGAGCAGTACTTC. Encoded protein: CASSPGTGTPYEQYF.

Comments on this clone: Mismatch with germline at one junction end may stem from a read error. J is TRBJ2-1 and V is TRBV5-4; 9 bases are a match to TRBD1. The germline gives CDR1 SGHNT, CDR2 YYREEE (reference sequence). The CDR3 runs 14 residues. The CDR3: CASSQWTGANEQFF. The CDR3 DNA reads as TGCGCCAGCAGCCAATGGACAGGGGCGAATGAGCAGTTCTTC.

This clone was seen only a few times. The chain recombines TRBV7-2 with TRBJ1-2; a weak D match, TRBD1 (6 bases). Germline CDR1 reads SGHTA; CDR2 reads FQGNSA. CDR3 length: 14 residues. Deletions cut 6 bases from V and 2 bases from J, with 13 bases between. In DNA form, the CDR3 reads TGTGCCAGCAGGAGTAAAGACAGGAACTATGGCTACACCTTC. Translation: CASRSKDRNYGYTF.

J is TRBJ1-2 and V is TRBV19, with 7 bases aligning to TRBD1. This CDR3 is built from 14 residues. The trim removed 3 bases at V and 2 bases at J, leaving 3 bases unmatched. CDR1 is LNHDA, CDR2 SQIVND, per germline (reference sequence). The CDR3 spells CASSMGQPNYGYTF. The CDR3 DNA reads TGTGCCAGTAGTATGGGACAGCCAAACTATGGCTACACCTTC.

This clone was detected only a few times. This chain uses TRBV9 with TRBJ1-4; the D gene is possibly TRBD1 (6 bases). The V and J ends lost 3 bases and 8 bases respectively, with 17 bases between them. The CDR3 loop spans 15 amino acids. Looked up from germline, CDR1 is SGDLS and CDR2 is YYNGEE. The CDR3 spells CASSGSGEKNEKLFF. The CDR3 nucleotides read TGTGCCAGCAGCGGATCAGGGGAGAAAAACGAAAAACTGTTTTTT.

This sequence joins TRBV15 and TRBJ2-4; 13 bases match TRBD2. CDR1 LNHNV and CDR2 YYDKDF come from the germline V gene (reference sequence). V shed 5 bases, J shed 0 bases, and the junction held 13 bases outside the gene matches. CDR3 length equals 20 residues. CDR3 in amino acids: CATSGDAGTSGALAKNIQYF. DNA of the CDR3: TGTGCCACCAGCGGCGATGCCGGGACTAGCGGGGCCCTAGCCAAAAACATTCAGTACTTC.

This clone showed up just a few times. The CDR3 reads CASSLGRLAGTDTQYF. The CDR3 region has the DNA TGTGCCAGCAGCTTAGGGCGACTAGCGGGCACAGATACGCAGTATTTT. The V and J genes are TRBV7-6 and TRBJ2-3, with TRBD2 identical over 9 bases. This CDR3 has 16 amino acids. Germline CDR1 SGHVS, CDR2 FNYEAQ. V was pared by 1 base and J by 1 base, with 3 bases of the junction left unmatched.

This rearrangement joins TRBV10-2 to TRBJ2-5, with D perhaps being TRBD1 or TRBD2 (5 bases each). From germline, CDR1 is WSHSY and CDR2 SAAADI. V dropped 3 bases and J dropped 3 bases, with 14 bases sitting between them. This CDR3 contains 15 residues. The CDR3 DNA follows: TGCGCCAGCAGTGACGCCGGGGTAGGGGAAGAGACCCAGTACTTC. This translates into CASSDAGVGEETQYF.

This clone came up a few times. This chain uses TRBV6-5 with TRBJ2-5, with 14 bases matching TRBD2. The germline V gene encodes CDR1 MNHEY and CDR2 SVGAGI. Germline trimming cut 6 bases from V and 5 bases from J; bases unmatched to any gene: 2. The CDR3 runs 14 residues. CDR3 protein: CASSGTSGGETQYF. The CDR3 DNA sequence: TGTGCCAGCAGCGGGACTAGCGGGGGCGAGACCCAGTACTTC.

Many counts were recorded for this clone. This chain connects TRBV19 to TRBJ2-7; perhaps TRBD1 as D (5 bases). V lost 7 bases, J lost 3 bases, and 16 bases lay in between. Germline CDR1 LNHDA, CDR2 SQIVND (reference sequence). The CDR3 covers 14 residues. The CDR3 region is CASKPQDDFYEQYF. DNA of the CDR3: TGTGCCAGTAAGCCACAGGATGACTTCTACGAGCAGTACTTC.

This chain's CDR3 is CSVVKGDFLAGELFF. The CDR3 coding sequence is TGCAGCGTTGTAAAGGGGGACTTCCTCGCCGGGGAGCTGTTTTTT. V gene TRBV29-1 combines with J gene TRBJ2-2, with D perhaps being TRBD1 or TRBD2 (6 bases each). Trimming removed 4 bases from V and 6 bases from J, with 18 bases in between. The CDR3 totals 15 residues. Germline assignment: CDR1 SQVTM and CDR2 ANQGSEA.

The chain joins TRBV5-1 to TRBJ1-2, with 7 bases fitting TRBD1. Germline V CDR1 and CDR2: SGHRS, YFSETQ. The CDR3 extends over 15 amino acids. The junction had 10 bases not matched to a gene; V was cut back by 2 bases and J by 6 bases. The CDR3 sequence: CASSLTAGGLDGYTF. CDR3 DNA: TGCGCCAGCAGCTTAACCGCAGGGGGGCTGGATGGCTACACCTTC. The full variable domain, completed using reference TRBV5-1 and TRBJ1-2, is KAGVTQTPRYLIKTRGQQVTLSCSPISGHRSVSWYQQTPGQGLQFLFEYFSETQRNKGNFPGRFSGRQFSNSRSEMNVSTLELGDSALYLCASSLTAGGLDGYTFGSGTRLTVV.

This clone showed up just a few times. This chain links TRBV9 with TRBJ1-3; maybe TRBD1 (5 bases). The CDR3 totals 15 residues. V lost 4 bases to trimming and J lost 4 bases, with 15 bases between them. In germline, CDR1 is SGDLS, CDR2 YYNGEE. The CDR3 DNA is TGTGCCAGCAGCCCCGCAGGGTCATTAGGAAACACCATATATTTT. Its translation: CASSPAGSLGNTIYF.

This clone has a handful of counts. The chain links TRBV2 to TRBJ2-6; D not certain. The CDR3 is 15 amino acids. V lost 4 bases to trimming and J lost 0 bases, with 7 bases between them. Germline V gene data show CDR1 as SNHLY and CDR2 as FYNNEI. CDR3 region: CASSVLGSGANVLTF. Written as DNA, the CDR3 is TGTGCCAGCAGTGTACTCGGCTCTGGGGCCAACGTCCTGACTTTC.

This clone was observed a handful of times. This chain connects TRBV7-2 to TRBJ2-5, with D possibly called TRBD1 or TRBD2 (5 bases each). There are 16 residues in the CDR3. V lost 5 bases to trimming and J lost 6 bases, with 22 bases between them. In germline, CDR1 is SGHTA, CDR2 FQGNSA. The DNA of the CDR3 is TGTGCCAGCAGCCTACCCGGGGCGGGCAACGGAAAGACCCAGTACTTC. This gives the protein CASSLPGAGNGKTQYF.

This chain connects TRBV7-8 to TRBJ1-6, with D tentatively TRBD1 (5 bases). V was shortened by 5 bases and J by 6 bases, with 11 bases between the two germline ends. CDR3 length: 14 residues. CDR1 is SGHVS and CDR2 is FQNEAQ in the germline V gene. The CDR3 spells CASSIATVNSPLHF. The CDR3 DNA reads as TGTGCCAGCAGCATCGCGACAGTTAATTCACCCCTCCACTTT.